Below, 6 T cell receptor beta chains from the same sample are listed, as sequenced in a study of patients and donors after allogeneic stem cell transplantation. TCRdb reprocessed the RT-PCR reads with MiXCR, giving one entry per CDR3 protein. This table holds some 880,000 distinct CDR3 sequences, 18% found once. What was sequenced was blood, either unsorted or a sorted T cell fraction (not recorded which). All receptors come from a human donor who was either an allogeneic HSCT recipient or a stem cell or donor lymphocyte infusion donor (not recorded which). It is not recorded whose cells these are; they may come from a transplant donor.

This chain uses TRBV4-1 with TRBJ1-1, with 10 bases aligning to TRBD1. The J segment lost 5 bases and the V segment lost 4 bases, leaving 10 bases of the junction unmatched. Germline CDR1 and CDR2: MGHRA and YSYEKL. The CDR3 sequence is 16 residues long. The CDR3 DNA follows: TGCGCCAGCAGCCCCTCGAGGACAGGGGGGGGAACTGAAGCTTTCTTT. This encodes CASSPSRTGGGTEAFF.

A note on this clonotype: One end of the junction fails to match germline, which may point to a read error. The chain couples TRBV11-2 to TRBJ1-1; 8 bases align to TRBD1. CDR1 is SGHAT, CDR2 FQNNGV, per germline. The CDR3 runs 15 residues. CDR3 sequence reads: CASSVETGANTEAFF. CDR3 in DNA: TGTGCCAGCAGCGTAGAGACAGGGGCGAACACTGAAGCTTTCTTT.

This clonotype has a handful of counts. The chain employs TRBV11-2 and TRBJ2-3, with 11 nucleotides matching TRBD1. The germline CDR1 and CDR2 sequences are SGHAT and FQNNGV. This CDR3 spans 15 amino acids. V lost 2 bases to trimming and J lost 4 bases; unmatched junction nucleotides: 2. This chain's CDR3 is CASSLKGQGADTQYF. The CDR3, as DNA: TGTGCCAGCAGCTTAAAGGGACAGGGGGCAGATACGCAGTATTTT.

This clonotype has more than one count but fewer than ten. The rearrangement links TRBV12-3 or TRBV12-4 to TRBJ1-1, with a possible D match to TRBD1 (5 bases). Trimming left V 7 bases short and J 4 bases short, with 19 bases between. This CDR3 is 15 amino acids long. In DNA, the CDR3 is TGTGCCAGCACCACCCGGCGGGGGTCCCCCACTGAAGCTTTCTTT. Its protein product is CASTTRRGSPTEAFF.

V and J are TRBV18 and TRBJ1-1; 10 positions match TRBD1. Looked up from germline, CDR1 is KGHSH and CDR2 is LQKENI. V lost 5 bases and J lost 1; bases outside the gene matches: 1. The CDR3 spans 14 residues. CDR3 loop: CASSDRGQNTEAFF. The CDR3, as DNA: TGTGCCAGCTCAGACAGGGGGCAGAACACTGAAGCTTTCTTT.

This clonotype was seen at least ten times. The rearrangement joins TRBV24-1 to TRBJ2-1; 9 nucleotides agree with TRBD2. The CDR3 has 14 residues. V dropped 4 bases and J dropped 9; count of bases not matched to a gene: 6. Germline V gene data show CDR1 as KGHDR and CDR2 as SFDVKD. DNA for the CDR3: TGTGCCACCAGTGAGCGCGGGAGGGCCGGTGAGCAGTTCTTC. Encoded protein: CATSERGRAGEQFF.